This T cell receptor (beta chain) is from a study of CD8 T cells in ankylosing spondylitis. For TCR beta, libraries came from quantitative 5'-RACE with molecular barcodes. TCRdb fed the 5' RACE reads into MiXCR, producing one record per CDR3 protein. The sample has around 17,000 distinct CDR3 sequences; under 8.5% are singletons. This clonotype appeared many times. Its antigen is unidentified. Study observations and caveats: Clones that were linked to disease were CD8+ and were relatively rare in peripheral blood. Made up of several highly homologous variants, a TCR beta motif appeared characteristic of ankylosing spondylitis blood. The clones that were linked to disease were reported to be significantly enriched in matched synovial fluid samples from ankylosing spondylitis patients.

V trimming: 5 bases; J trimming: 3 bases; junction bases outside the gene matches: 7. The CDR3 consists of 16 residues. Germline CDR1 reads MDHEN; CDR2 reads SYDVKM. J is TRBJ2-7 and V is TRBV28, with 13 bases matching TRBD2. The sample consisted of blood. This clonotype was sampled from a male donor with ankylosing spondylitis or in good health (not recorded which). CDR3 protein: CASSTYRTSGSYEQYF. For the CDR3, the DNA is TGTGCCAGCAGTACCTATCGGACTAGCGGGAGCTACGAGCAGTACTTC.